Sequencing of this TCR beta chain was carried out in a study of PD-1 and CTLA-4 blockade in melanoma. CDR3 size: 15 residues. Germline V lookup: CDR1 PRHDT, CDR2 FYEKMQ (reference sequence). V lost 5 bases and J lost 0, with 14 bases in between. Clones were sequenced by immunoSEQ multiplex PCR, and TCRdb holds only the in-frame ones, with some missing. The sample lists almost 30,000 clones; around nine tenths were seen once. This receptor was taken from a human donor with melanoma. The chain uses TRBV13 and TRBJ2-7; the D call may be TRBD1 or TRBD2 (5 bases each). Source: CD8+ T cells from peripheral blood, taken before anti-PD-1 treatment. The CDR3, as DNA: TGTGCCAGCAGCCCGGGACGACTTAACTCCTACGAGCAGTACTTC. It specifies CASSPGRLNSYEQYF.